This is a list of T cell receptor beta chains from one sample in a study of blood T cell repertoires in COVID-19. Sequencing used immunoSEQ multiplex PCR; TCRdb keeps in-frame clones, though not all of them. The sample records over 100,000 clones, approximately 81% being singletons. Sequenced material: peripheral blood. All receptors derive from a woman aged 80 or older with acute or convalescent COVID-19. Each CDR3 is given without its conserved first and last residue.

cdr3_aa j_call v_call
ASSPGTGGWEQF TRBJ2-1 TRBV7-6
ASSPLGLTDTQY TRBJ2-3 TRBV7-2
ASSQDSGSYEQY TRBJ2-7 TRBV4-3
ASSPTGEAKQF TRBJ2-1 TRBV3-1/TRBV3-2
STEYQETQY TRBJ2-5 TRBV20-1
ASSISGVNEQF TRBJ2-1 TRBV19
ASSQDWAGGIGGYT TRBJ1-2 TRBV3-1/TRBV3-2
ASSDNVGETQY TRBJ2-5 TRBV5-1
ASGHYVTSGRAFTGELF TRBJ2-2 TRBV19
ASSLTVNTEAF TRBJ1-1 TRBV7-2
ASSPTRGNQETQY TRBJ2-5 TRBV18
ASSSGQGGGEKLF TRBJ1-4 TRBV5-1
ASSVGGTNGNTIY TRBJ1-3 TRBV9